This TCR beta chain was documented in a study of T-cell memory formation after mild COVID-19. TCRdb passed the 5' RACE reads through MiXCR, listing each CDR3 protein once. The sample holds a few hundred thousand distinct CDR3 sequences; around 20% are singletons and the top ten take around a fifth. CDR1 is DFQATT and CDR2 is SNEGSKA in the germline V gene (reference sequence). V gave up 5 bases and J gave up 7 bases; unmatched junction bases: 9. This CDR3 has 14 amino acids. The source is a man aged 18 to 29 who had mild COVID-19 (a few samples of this study predate the infection). Cell type and time point are not known. The sample consisted of PBMCs or a T cell subset sorted from them (not recorded which). The J gene is TRBJ2-5, the V gene TRBV20-1; 11 bases fit TRBD1. The DNA of the CDR3 is TGCAGTGCTCCTGGACAGGGGGCCTGGTGGACCCAGTACTTC. Translation gives CSAPGQGAWWTQYF.